One and the same sample provided the 23 T cell receptor beta chains below, sequenced in a study of blood T cells in healthy people across ages. A second about 7 to 12 cycle PCR used barcoded and J-beta primers. TCRdb itself ran the 5' RACE reads through MiXCR, one entry per CDR3 protein. The sample has hundreds of thousands of distinct CDR3 sequences, 27% seen once. These data were also reused for a study on T cells of mothers and their children.

Input material: blood. These receptors were taken from a boy aged 2 to 10 in good health.

V gene TRBV9 combines with J gene TRBJ2-3, with D perhaps TRBD2 (5 bases). Germline assignment: CDR1 SGDLS and CDR2 YYNGEE. The length of the CDR3 is 14 residues. Trimming left V 3 bases short and J 2 bases short, with 10 bases between. For the CDR3, the DNA is TGTGCCAGCAGCGACGAGGGTCACACAGATACGCAGTATTTT. It translates to CASSDEGHTDTQYF.

This sequence joins TRBV5-8 and TRBJ1-2, with 9 bases identical to TRBD1. CDR1 and CDR2 (germline): SGHTS, YDEGEE. CDR3 length: 14 residues. V lost 4 bases to trimming and J lost 3 bases; unmatched junction nucleotides: 4. The CDR3 region has the DNA TGTGCCAGCAGCCGTCGGACAGGGGACTATGGCTACACCTTC. This translates into CASSRRTGDYGYTF.

The J gene is TRBJ2-3, the V gene TRBV15, with 7 bases lining up with TRBD2. The CDR3 is made up of 16 amino acids. In germline, CDR1 is LNHNV, CDR2 YYDKDF (reference sequence). Trimming took 1 base from V and 2 from J; bases not matched to a gene: 6. The DNA for the CDR3 is TGTGCCACCAGCAGAGCGAGCGGGACGTACACAGATACGCAGTATTTT. Its protein product is CATSRASGTYTDTQYF.

This clonotype came up a few times. The chain is built from TRBV5-1 and TRBJ2-5; 7 nucleotides align to TRBD1. Germline V gives CDR1 SGHRS, CDR2 YFSETQ. V lost 4 bases and J lost 4; bases outside the gene matches: 10. This CDR3 is 15 amino acids long. CDR3 amino acids: CASSRGVGGRETQYF. CDR3 DNA sequence: TGCGCCAGCAGCCGAGGGGTAGGGGGCCGAGAGACCCAGTACTTC.

This clonotype has a count of ten or more. The chain has TRBV3-1 and TRBJ2-2, with D perhaps matching TRBD1 (5 bases). V lost 4 bases and J 4 bases, leaving 7 bases between the germline ends. CDR3 length: 13 residues. CDR1 LGHDT and CDR2 YNNKEL come from the germline V gene (reference sequence). This CDR3 reads CASSPDSTGELFF. CDR3 nucleotide sequence: TGTGCCAGCAGCCCCGACAGCACCGGGGAGCTGTTTTTT. Full variable domain (rest looked up from reference TRBV3-1 and TRBJ2-2): DTAVSQTPKYLVTQMGNDKSIKCEQNLGHDTMYWYKQDSKKFLKIMFSYNNKELIINETVPNRFSPKSPDKAHLNLHINSLELGDSAVYFCASSPDSTGELFFGEGSRLTVL.

This chain links TRBV7-9 with TRBJ1-3; D is ambiguous. V was pared by 5 bases and J by 4 bases, with 9 bases between. The CDR3 sequence is 13 residues long. CDR1 and CDR2 from the germline V gene are SEHNR and FQNEAQ (reference sequence). CDR3: CASSPALGNTIYF. The DNA for the CDR3 is TGTGCCAGCAGCCCCGCGTTGGGAAACACCATATATTTT. The variable domain in full, completed from reference TRBV7-9 and TRBJ1-3, reads DTGVSQNPRHKITKRGQNVTFRCDPISEHNRLYWYRQTLGQGPEFLTYFQNEAQLEKSRLLSDRFSAERPKGSFSTLEIQRTEQGDSAMYLCASSPALGNTIYFGEGSWLTVV.

The J gene is TRBJ2-3, the V gene TRBV3-1; D is tentatively TRBD1 or TRBD2 (5 bases each). Germline V CDR1 and CDR2: LGHDT, YNNKEL (reference sequence). With 4 bases removed from V and 2 bases from J, the gap between germline ends came to 13 bases. CDR3 size: 15 residues. The CDR3 DNA follows: TGTGCCAGCAGCCCCGGTCTCGGGGCCACAGATACGCAGTATTTT. Residues: CASSPGLGATDTQYF.

V is TRBV20-1 and J is TRBJ2-7, with TRBD2 matching 12 bases. The J segment lost 1 base and the V segment lost 3 bases, leaving 1 base of the junction unmatched. The CDR3 length is 14 residues. In germline, CDR1 is DFQATT, CDR2 SNEGSKA (reference sequence). The CDR3 is CSARTSGGSYEQYF. CDR3 nucleotides: TGCAGTGCTAGGACTAGCGGGGGATCCTACGAGCAGTACTTC.

The chain links TRBV7-2 to TRBJ1-2, with D perhaps TRBD1 (5 bases). Trimming left V 1 base short and J 4 bases short, with 16 bases between. In germline, CDR1 is SGHTA, CDR2 FQGNSA. The CDR3 is 16 residues long. The CDR3 sequence is CASSLDYMTATYGYTF. CDR3 DNA sequence: TGTGCCAGCAGCTTAGATTATATGACAGCAACCTATGGCTACACCTTC.

This clonotype was counted only a few times. The V and J genes are TRBV5-1 and TRBJ2-3; D unresolved. The end of the DNA aligns better with TRBJ1-5, so the J call may be wrong. This CDR3 region has 14 residues. Germline assignment: CDR1 SGHRS and CDR2 YFSETQ. CDR3 coding DNA: TGCGCCAGCAGCTTGGTGGCGGGCACAGATACGCAGCATTTT. Translating it yields CASSLVAGTDTQHF.

J is TRBJ2-1 and V is TRBV7-9, with 14 positions matching TRBD2. This CDR3 has 20 amino acids. The junction had 17 bases not matched to a gene; V was cut back by 5 bases and J by 5 bases. Germline V CDR1 and CDR2: SEHNR, FQNEAQ (reference sequence). In DNA, the CDR3 is TGTGCCAGCAGCCGACCTGGGACTAGCGGGAGTACGGGACAAAACAATGAGCAGTTCTTC. Its protein product is CASSRPGTSGSTGQNNEQFF.

This clonotype occurred a few times. The rearrangement joins TRBV27 to TRBJ2-5, with D perhaps matching TRBD2 (6 bases). The length of the CDR3 is 16 residues. CDR1 is MNHEY and CDR2 is SMNVEV in the germline V gene (reference sequence). V was cut by 4 bases and J by 0 bases, with 15 bases left in between. The CDR3 nucleotides are TGTGCCAGCAGTTCGTCTAGCGCTTTCGACCAAGAGACCCAGTACTTC. This gives the protein CASSSSSAFDQETQYF.

The chain has TRBV27 and TRBJ1-2; D call uncertain. The CDR3 consists of 14 residues. The germline CDR1 and CDR2 sequences are MNHEY and SMNVEV (reference sequence). Trimming removed 6 bases from V and 8 bases from J, with 19 bases in between. CDR3 loop: CASSPPDGSGGYTF. The CDR3 DNA sequence: TGTGCCAGCAGCCCTCCGGATGGGTCGGGGGGCTACACCTTC.

This chain uses TRBV25-1 with TRBJ2-1; 9 bases agree with TRBD1. The end of the DNA is better explained by TRBJ2-5, so the J call may be wrong. The CDR3 spans 15 residues. Per germline, CDR1 MGHDK and CDR2 SYGVNS. This CDR3 reads CASSEGDRVGETQYF. CDR3 nucleotides: TGTGCCAGCAGTGAAGGGGACAGGGTAGGGGAGACCCAGTACTTC.

In this sample, this clonotype turned up many times. The chain joins TRBV7-3 to TRBJ1-1, with a tentative D call TRBD1 (6 bases). The germline V and J ends were trimmed by 2 bases and 6 bases, with 16 bases remaining between them. This CDR3 region has 15 residues. CDR1 is SGHTA, CDR2 FQGTGA, per germline. CDR3 in amino acids: CASSLVHRDWAEAFF. Written as DNA, the CDR3 is TGTGCCAGCAGCTTAGTCCACAGGGATTGGGCTGAAGCTTTCTTT.

On this clonotype itself: At one end the junction does not follow the germline gene, possibly because of a read error. The rearrangement joins TRBV7-9 to TRBJ2-7; 8 bases fit TRBD1. The germline gives CDR1 SEHNR, CDR2 FQNEAQ (reference sequence). This CDR3 has 13 residues. The CDR3 DNA sequence: TGTGCCAGCAGCTTGCCAGGGGGCCTTGAGCAGTGCTTC. Protein sequence: CASSLPGGLEQCF.

This CDR3 is CASSHTDGIGETQYF. The CDR3 DNA reads as TGCGCCAGCAGCCATACGGACGGGATCGGGGAGACCCAGTACTTC. The chain has TRBV4-1 and TRBJ2-5, with a possible D match to TRBD2 (5 bases). The CDR3 extends over 15 amino acids. Trimming left V 3 bases short and J 5 bases short, with 16 bases between. The germline CDR1 and CDR2 sequences are MGHRA and YSYEKL.

The chain has TRBV27 and TRBJ2-7, with a tentative D call TRBD2 (5 bases). Germline lookup yields CDR1 MNHEY and CDR2 SMNVEV (reference sequence). V was shortened by 2 bases and J by 1 base, with 9 bases between the two germline ends. The CDR3 contains 14 residues. The chain's CDR3 is CASSLSIASYEQYF. The CDR3 coding sequence is TGTGCCAGCAGTTTAAGTATAGCGTCCTACGAGCAGTACTTC.

This clonotype was recorded a few times. CDR3 loop: CASSLRVGSYNEQFF. The CDR3 region has the DNA TGTGCCAGCAGCTTGCGGGTAGGATCCTACAATGAGCAGTTCTTC. The chain carries TRBV5-6 and TRBJ2-1, with D hard to call. The V end was cut by 1 base, the J end by 1 base, with 9 bases between. Germline V CDR1 and CDR2: SGHDT, YYEEEE. The CDR3 consists of 15 residues.

The chain uses TRBV10-3 and TRBJ2-7; 8 bases match TRBD2. J was trimmed by 6 bases and V by 9 bases; bases with no gene match: 10. Per the germline V gene, CDR1 is ENHRY and CDR2 is SYGVKD. The length of the CDR3 is 13 residues. The CDR3 reads CAMTGTSSSEQYF. The DNA of the CDR3 is TGTGCCATGACGGGGACTAGTTCTAGCGAGCAGTACTTC.

This sequence joins TRBV27 and TRBJ2-4; tentatively, D is TRBD2 (5 bases). The CDR3 is made up of 14 amino acids. CDR1 and CDR2 from the germline V gene are MNHEY and SMNVEV (reference sequence). Trimming shortened V by 6 bases and J by 8 bases, and 17 bases separated the two germline ends. The CDR3 spells CASSSYTRADIQYF. Written as DNA, the CDR3 is TGTGCCAGCAGCTCTTATACTAGGGCGGACATTCAGTACTTC.

V gene TRBV5-6 combines with J gene TRBJ2-7; TRBD1 is a possible D gene (6 bases). The V end lost 1 base, the J end lost 4 bases, and 12 bases lay between the germline ends. Germline V lookup: CDR1 SGHDT, CDR2 YYEEEE. The CDR3 consists of 14 residues. The CDR3: CASSLTIRGYEQYF. The CDR3 nucleotides are TGTGCCAGCAGCTTGACCATTAGGGGGTACGAGCAGTACTTC. Combining the CDR3 with reference TRBV5-6 and TRBJ2-7 gives the whole variable domain DAGVTQSPTHLIKTRGQQVTLRCSPKSGHDTVSWYQQALGQGPQFIFQYYEEEERQRGNFPDRFSGHQFPNYSSELNVNALLLGDSALYLCASSLTIRGYEQYFGPGTRLTVT.

In its sample, this clonotype was seen a few times. The chain has TRBV20-1 and TRBJ1-5, with no clear D. Between the trimmed V and J ends, which lost 4 bases and 0 bases, there was a span of 10 bases. This CDR3 is built from 14 residues. Germline CDR1 is DFQATT and CDR2 is SNEGSKA (reference sequence). This CDR3 is CSATTGYSNQPQHF. The DNA of the CDR3 is TGCAGTGCTACGACGGGATATAGCAATCAGCCCCAGCATTTT.